This T cell receptor beta chain was documented in a study of Ad26.COV2.S vaccination and SARS-CoV-2 variants. The overall study: Participant was drawn from the COV1001 Ad26.COV2.S trial arm. Broader study findings: Considerable breadth of spike-specific CD8+ and CD4+ T cell responses has reportedly been documented following vaccination.

Treatment: 19 received Ad26.COV2.S at low or high dose, single or two shots; 5 received placebo; per-sample allocation not given. The samples were gathered on day 63 after the first injection of vaccine or placebo. Germline assignment: CDR1 LGHDT and CDR2 YNNKEL (reference sequence). Trimming at V came to 8 bases and at J to 2 bases, leaving 14 bases not matched to a gene. This CDR3 spans 17 amino acids. The protocol was immunoSEQ multiplex PCR, while the TCRdb copy is restricted to in-frame clones and leaves out a portion. The table records 350,000 to 400,000 clones, approximately 90% of them present only once. Comment on this clone: The antigen is not known.

J is TRBJ1-2 and V is TRBV3-1 (or the pseudogene TRBV3-2); 10 bases line up with TRBD1. The source was peripheral blood, collected in a trial of Ad26.COV2.S vaccine versus placebo. The sequence was collected from a person between 18 and 60 years old who received the Ad26.COV2.S COVID-19 vaccine or a placebo. The CDR3 spells CASDSGTGAIPNYGYTF. In DNA, the CDR3 is TGTGCCAGCGATTCCGGGACAGGGGCCATACCCAACTATGGCTACACCTTC.